The 24 T cell receptor beta chains presented below share a single source sample, sequenced in a study of shared clonotypes between healthy human individuals. TCRdb's table, derived via immunoSEQ multiplex PCR, lists solely in-frame clones and lacks some. The sample shows 1,500,000 or so clones, more than 95% of them seen only once. Specimen: naive CD4+ T cells sorted from blood. This sample's subset: CD45RA+ positively selected. These receptor sequences come from a man younger than 40 in good health.

V usage is TRBV9 and J usage is TRBJ2-5; 7 nucleotides agree with TRBD2. The CDR3 loop spans 14 amino acids. The V gene end was trimmed by 3 bases and the J gene end by 1 base; junction bases not matched to a gene: 3. The germline CDR1 and CDR2 sequences are SGDLS and YYNGEE. In nucleotides, the CDR3 is TGTGCCAGCAGCGGAGGACTAGTCCAAGAGACCCAGTACTTC. This sequence encodes CASSGGLVQETQYF.

This sequence joins TRBV11-2 and TRBJ2-2, with 9 bases lining up with TRBD2. Germline CDR1 and CDR2: SGHAT and FQNNGV. The CDR3 loop spans 19 amino acids. The junction had 18 bases not matched to a gene; V was cut back by 8 bases and J by 2 bases. Here the CDR3 reads CASRSPYKTSGGNTGELFF. CDR3 DNA sequence: TGTGCCAGCCGCAGCCCGTACAAGACTAGCGGAGGAAACACCGGGGAGCTGTTTTTT.

This sequence joins TRBV28 and TRBJ1-5; the match to TRBD1 covers 8 bases. This CDR3 region has 17 residues. Trimming removed 4 bases from V and 3 bases from J; junction bases left unmatched: 11. Germline CDR1 reads MDHEN; CDR2 reads SYDVKM. The CDR3 nucleotides read TGTGCCAGCAGTTCCCACGTTGGACAGGGCCTCAATCAGCCCCAGCATTTT. It yields the protein CASSSHVGQGLNQPQHF.

The chain combines TRBV25-1 with TRBJ2-5, with D uncertain. Per the germline V gene, CDR1 is MGHDK and CDR2 is SYGVNS. Trimming removed 8 bases at V and 2 bases at J, with 15 bases between. This CDR3 has 14 residues. The CDR3: CASQRRDTQETQYF. The CDR3 region has the DNA TGTGCCAGCCAACGGCGAGATACACAAGAGACCCAGTACTTC. The complete variable domain, with remaining parts taken from reference TRBV25-1 and TRBJ2-5, reads EADIYQTPRYLVIGTGKKITLECSQTMGHDKMYWYQQDPGMELHLIHYSYGVNSTEKGDLSSESTVSRIRTEHFPLTLESARPSHTSQYLCASQRRDTQETQYFGPGTRLLVL.

The rearrangement uses TRBV7-9 and TRBJ2-3, with a tentative D call TRBD2 (6 bases). Per germline, CDR1 SEHNR and CDR2 FQNEAQ (reference sequence). Trimming took 5 bases from V and 6 from J, leaving 18 bases between them. The CDR3 runs to 15 residues. CDR3 in amino acids: CASSPPGEPRDTQYF. As DNA, the CDR3 is TGTGCCAGCAGCCCCCCGGGGGAGCCCAGGGATACGCAGTATTTT.

CDR3 sequence (DNA): TGTGCCAGCAGCCAGGACAGGCCTGGGGAGCAGTACTTC. Amino acid sequence: CASSQDRPGEQYF. The chain recombines TRBV14 with TRBJ2-7, with 7 bases that match TRBD1. The CDR3 covers 13 residues. The ends lost 3 bases at V and 7 bases at J; junction bases unmatched: 6. Looked up from germline, CDR1 is SGHDN and CDR2 is FVKESK. Looking up the rest from reference TRBV14 and TRBJ2-7 gives the full variable domain: EAGVTQFPSHSVIEKGQTVTLRCDPISGHDNLYWYRRVMGKEIKFLLHFVKESKQDESGMPNNRFLAERTGGTYSTLKVQPAELEDSGVYFCASSQDRPGEQYFGPGTRLTVT.

On this clone itself: Other DNA sequences in this sample translate to the same CDR3. V is TRBV5-1 and J is TRBJ2-5; D is unclear. The CDR3 totals 13 residues. Trimming shortened V by 4 bases and J by 3 bases, and 10 bases separated the two germline ends. Germline V gives CDR1 SGHRS, CDR2 YFSETQ. CDR3 sequence: CASSLDRKETQYF. The CDR3 bases are TGCGCCAGCAGCCTTGACCGTAAAGAGACCCAGTACTTC. The full variable domain, its missing parts supplied by reference TRBV5-1 and TRBJ2-5, is KAGVTQTPRYLIKTRGQQVTLSCSPISGHRSVSWYQQTPGQGLQFLFEYFSETQRNKGNFPGRFSGRQFSNSRSEMNVSTLELGDSALYLCASSLDRKETQYFGPGTRLLVL.

The rearrangement uses TRBV6-5 and TRBJ1-3; D is ambiguous. Germline V CDR1 and CDR2: MNHEY, SVGAGI. The CDR3 is 14 residues long. Trimming removed 6 bases at V and 7 bases at J, with 16 bases between. CDR3 nucleotide sequence: TGTGCCAGCAGCCCCAGACCGGGCCTGAACACCATATATTTT. Translating gives CASSPRPGLNTIYF.

This rearrangement joins TRBV6-5 to TRBJ2-1; possible D gene TRBD2, 5 bases. V lost 0 bases and J lost 5, with 14 bases in between. Looked up from germline, CDR1 is MNHEY and CDR2 is SVGAGI. The length of the CDR3 is 16 residues. In DNA, the CDR3 is TGTGCCAGCAGTTACTCGACCTCCCTAGCCCACAATGAGCAGTTCTTC. Translating gives CASSYSTSLAHNEQFF.

The gene calls are TRBV5-4 and TRBJ2-3; D perhaps matches TRBD2 (6 bases). V gave up 5 bases and J gave up 1 base, with 14 bases separating them. The CDR3 runs to 15 residues. Looked up from germline, CDR1 is SGHNT and CDR2 is YYREEE (reference sequence). The CDR3 region has the DNA TGTGCCAGCAGTAAAGGCGGGGCAGGCACAGATACGCAGTATTTT. Protein sequence: CASSKGGAGTDTQYF. The variable domain in full, with the rest retrieved from reference TRBV5-4 and TRBJ2-3, is ETGVTQSPTHLIKTRGQQVTLRCSSQSGHNTVSWYQQALGQGPQFIFQYYREEENGRGNFPPRFSGLQFPNYSSELNVNALELDDSALYLCASSKGGAGTDTQYFGPGTRLTVL.

This chain connects TRBV30 to TRBJ1-4, with D unclear. Germline V gene data show CDR1 as GTSNPN and CDR2 as SVGIG (reference sequence). V lost 1 base to trimming and J lost 7 bases, with 16 bases between them. CDR3 length: 15 amino acids. As DNA, the CDR3 is TGTGCCTGGAGTGAGGGTAGGGCGGGTAGTGAAAAACTGTTTTTT. Residues: CAWSEGRAGSEKLFF.

V is TRBV28 and J is TRBJ2-3; 8 nucleotides match TRBD1. CDR1 MDHEN and CDR2 SYDVKM come from the germline V gene. The CDR3 extends over 14 amino acids. Trimming cost V 6 bases and J 3 bases; bases outside gene matches: 5. Written as DNA, the CDR3 is TGTGCCAGCAGGTCCAGGGGGCTGACAGATACGCAGTATTTT. Its protein product is CASRSRGLTDTQYF.

The rearrangement uses TRBV19 and TRBJ1-2; weak D call: TRBD1 (6 bases). CDR3 size: 13 residues. Trimming removed 7 bases at V and 4 bases at J, with 13 bases between. Germline CDR1 is LNHDA and CDR2 is SQIVND (reference sequence). The CDR3 nucleotides read TGTGCCAGTACGGACAGTGATTCCTATGGCTACACCTTC. This gives the protein CASTDSDSYGYTF.

The chain has TRBV7-9 and TRBJ2-7; weak D call: TRBD2 (5 bases). V lost 5 bases to trimming and J lost 2 bases, with 19 bases between them. The CDR3 has 16 residues. Germline-derived CDR1 and CDR2 are SEHNR and FQNEAQ (reference sequence). CDR3 residues: CASSPVVGVTAYEQYF. CDR3 sequence (DNA): TGTGCCAGCAGCCCAGTGGTCGGGGTGACCGCCTACGAGCAGTACTTC.

The chain recombines TRBV7-9 with TRBJ2-3, with TRBD2 matching 14 bases. The junction had 10 bases not matched to a gene; V was cut back by 2 bases and J by 3 bases. The CDR3 loop spans 19 amino acids. Germline V gene lookup returns CDR1 SEHNR and CDR2 FQNEAQ (reference sequence). The CDR3, as DNA: TGTGCCAGCAGCTTAAAGACTAGCGGGAGGGCCATAGGTACAGATACGCAGTATTTT. The encoded protein is CASSLKTSGRAIGTDTQYF. Full variable domain (missing parts from reference TRBV7-9 and TRBJ2-3): DTGVSQNPRHKITKRGQNVTFRCDPISEHNRLYWYRQTLGQGPEFLTYFQNEAQLEKSRLLSDRFSAERPKGSFSTLEIQRTEQGDSAMYLCASSLKTSGRAIGTDTQYFGPGTRLTVL.

The CDR3 DNA sequence: TGCGCCAGCAGCGGCACCGGGACATTGAACACCGGGGAGCTGTTTTTT. The encoded protein is CASSGTGTLNTGELFF. The rearrangement uses TRBV5-1 and TRBJ2-2; D perhaps matches TRBD1 (6 bases). Germline V gene sequence: CDR1 SGHRS, CDR2 YFSETQ. The V end lost 4 bases, the J end lost 1 base, and 14 bases lay between the germline ends. CDR3 size: 16 residues.

This clone was counted a single time. The rearrangement uses TRBV7-9 and TRBJ2-1; tentatively, D is TRBD1 or TRBD2 (5 bases each). Germline V gene sequence: CDR1 SEHNR, CDR2 FQNEAQ (reference sequence). V gave up 1 base and J gave up 8 bases, with 21 bases separating them. The CDR3 is 17 amino acids. CDR3 nucleotides: TGTGCCAGCAGCTTAGTAAATGACCCAGGGATTAGCGATGAGCAGTTCTTC. As protein: CASSLVNDPGISDEQFF.

This CDR3 reads CATSSGTGVRNEQFF. The CDR3 DNA reads as TGTGCCACGTCATCCGGGACAGGGGTGAGGAATGAGCAGTTCTTC. The V call is TRBV15, the J call TRBJ2-1; 10 positions agree with TRBD1. The J segment lost 7 bases and the V segment lost 9 bases, leaving 12 bases of the junction unmatched. This CDR3 is 15 amino acids long. Germline-derived CDR1 and CDR2 are LNHNV and YYDKDF (reference sequence).

The rearrangement uses TRBV7-9 and TRBJ2-7, with unresolved D. Germline CDR1 is SEHNR and CDR2 is FQNEAQ (reference sequence). CDR3 size: 14 residues. V lost 4 bases to trimming and J lost 3 bases, with 13 bases between them. This chain's CDR3 is CASSSVTEIYEQYF. In nucleotides, the CDR3 is TGTGCCAGCAGCTCCGTCACGGAGATCTACGAGCAGTACTTC.

The rearrangement uses TRBV9 and TRBJ2-7, with D tentatively TRBD1 or TRBD2 (6 bases each). From germline, CDR1 is SGDLS and CDR2 YYNGEE. Trimming took off 0 bases at V and 6 bases at J, with 16 bases between the two ends. This CDR3 has 15 amino acids. The CDR3 sequence: CASSVAGGGRIEQYF. CDR3 bases: TGTGCCAGCAGCGTAGCTGGAGGGGGGCGGATCGAGCAGTACTTC.

V is TRBV5-1 and J is TRBJ1-4; 7 bases line up with TRBD1. V shed 7 bases, J shed 4 bases, and the junction held 4 bases outside the gene matches. CDR3 length: 13 amino acids. Looked up from germline, CDR1 is SGHRS and CDR2 is YFSETQ. The DNA of the CDR3 is TGCGCCAGCGGGGACAGTCTTAATGAAAAACTGTTTTTT. Protein: CASGDSLNEKLFF.

The CDR3 spells CASSEAGVYEQYF. For the CDR3, the DNA is TGTGCCAGCAGTGAAGCAGGGGTCTACGAGCAGTACTTC. The chain carries TRBV6-1 and TRBJ2-7; maybe TRBD1 (5 bases). CDR3 size: 13 residues. Germline V gene sequence: CDR1 MNHNS, CDR2 SASEGT. Trimming took off 0 bases at V and 3 bases at J, with 6 bases between the two ends.

The genes are TRBV5-4 and TRBJ2-3, with 8 bases aligning to TRBD2. This CDR3 spans 17 amino acids. V was pared by 1 base and J by 2 bases, with 9 bases of the junction left unmatched. Germline V gene sequence: CDR1 SGHNT, CDR2 YYREEE (reference sequence). The CDR3 DNA is TGTGCCAGCAGCTTGTTGGCTAGCGGGCCCCTCACAGATACGCAGTATTTT. It is translated as CASSLLASGPLTDTQYF.

This sequence joins TRBV11-2 and TRBJ2-5; 14 positions agree with TRBD2. Germline V gene sequence: CDR1 SGHAT, CDR2 FQNNGV. J was trimmed by 5 bases and V by 3 bases; bases with no gene match: 11. CDR3 size: 18 residues. The CDR3 reads CASSLVPGLAGVEETQYF. CDR3 DNA sequence: TGTGCCAGCAGCTTGGTACCGGGACTAGCGGGAGTTGAGGAGACCCAGTACTTC.